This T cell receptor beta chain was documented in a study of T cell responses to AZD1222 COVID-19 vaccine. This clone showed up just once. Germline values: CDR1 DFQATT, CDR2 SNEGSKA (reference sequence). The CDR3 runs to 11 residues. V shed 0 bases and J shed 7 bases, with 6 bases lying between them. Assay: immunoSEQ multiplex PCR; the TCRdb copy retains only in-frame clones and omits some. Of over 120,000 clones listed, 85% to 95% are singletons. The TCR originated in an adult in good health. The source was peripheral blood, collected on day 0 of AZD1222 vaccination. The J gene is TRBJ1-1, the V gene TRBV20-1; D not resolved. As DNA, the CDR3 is TGCAGTGCTAGAGATAGCTTTGAAGCTTTCTTT. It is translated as CSARDSFEAFF.